This T cell receptor (beta chain) appears in the sequencing data of a study of T cell responses to AZD1222 COVID-19 vaccine. About the study: It was second doses at about 4 or about 12 weeks that were pooled.

Findings and caveats of the study: Donor demographics were predominantly white British with a female majority; clonal diversity may be underestimated. Repertoire samples came only from after the peak T cell response. Spike-specific TCR breadth rose after two AZD1222 doses, and depth rose as well.

On this clone: Its antigen is unknown.

Generated by immunoSEQ multiplex PCR, the TCRdb table keeps only in-frame clones and is missing some. The repertoire has some 150,000 clones, around 88% of them found once; the top ten carry roughly 16%. The receptor was isolated from an adult in good health. This specimen was peripheral blood, taken on day 0 of AZD1222 vaccination.

The CDR3 DNA reads as TGTGCCAGCAGCGCCGACCCCTTTGGGGGAGGGGTCCACTTT. Translating it yields CASSADPFGGGVHF. V is TRBV2 and J is TRBJ1-6, with a possible D match to TRBD1 (5 bases). V was cut by 6 bases and J by 17 bases, with 23 bases left in between. CDR1 is SNHLY, CDR2 FYNNEI, per germline. The CDR3 spans 14 residues.